The T cell receptor (beta chain) described here comes from a study of molecular identifiers for immune sequencing clone quantification. General study points: Clones carrying above 20 RNA copies accounted for over 99% of effector molecules, under 1% in naive cells. Spiked TCR RNA from one Jurkat cell reportedly showed up when mixed among 950,000 to 1,000,000 naive cells.

With 0 bases removed from V and 2 bases from J, the gap between germline ends came to 11 bases. Per the germline V gene, CDR1 is LGHNA and CDR2 is YNFKEQ. This CDR3 is built from 15 residues. This clonotype was seen a handful of times. The antigen is not known. From the PCR reads, TCRdb called clonotypes with MiXCR, one entry per CDR3 protein. In the table there are 250,000 to 350,000 distinct CDR3 sequences, about 20% of which are singletons. From roughly 21,000 to 960,000 sorted cells, naive CD8 libraries were generated with 10%, 30% or 50% RNA. CD8+CD4-CCR7+CD45RA+ cells were sorted as naive CD8 T cells.

The clonotype was recovered from a human donor in good health. Some libraries in this study had Jurkat cell RNA spiked in. The V gene is TRBV4-2, the J gene TRBJ2-7; maybe TRBD1 (5 bases). The sequenced material came from naive CD8+ T cells from blood, with Jurkat cell RNA spiked in. The sample's subset: FACS-sorted CD8+CD4-CCR7+CD45RA+ naive T cells. Written as DNA, the CDR3 is TGTGCCAGCAGCCAAGAGTTTCAGGGAACCTACGAGCAGTACTTC. It translates to CASSQEFQGTYEQYF.